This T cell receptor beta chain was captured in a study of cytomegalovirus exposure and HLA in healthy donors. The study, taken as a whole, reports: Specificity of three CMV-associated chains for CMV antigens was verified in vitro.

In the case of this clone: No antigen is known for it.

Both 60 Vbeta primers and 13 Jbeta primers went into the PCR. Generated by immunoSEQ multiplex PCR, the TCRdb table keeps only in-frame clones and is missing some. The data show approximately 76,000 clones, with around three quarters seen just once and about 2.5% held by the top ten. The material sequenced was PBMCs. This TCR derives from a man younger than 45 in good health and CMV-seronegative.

This chain's CDR3 is CASSSGTSGNNEQFF. DNA of the CDR3: TGCGCCAGCAGCTCCGGGACTAGCGGAAACAATGAGCAGTTCTTC. V is TRBV5-1 and J is TRBJ2-1; 11 bases match TRBD2. The trim removed 3 bases at V and 5 bases at J, leaving 4 bases unmatched. Germline loops: CDR1 SGHRS, CDR2 YFSETQ. The CDR3 runs 15 residues.